The rows below give T cell receptor beta chains drawn from one sample of a study of OX40 agonist ivuxolimab in advanced cancers. Data came from immunoSEQ multiplex PCR; TCRdb stores just in-frame clones and leaves some out. In the table there are 30,000 to 45,000 clones, about 90% of which are singletons. The input for sequencing was CD4+ or CD8+ T cells sorted from blood, taken in a trial of the OX40 agonist ivuxolimab. These receptors originate from an adult with an advanced solid tumor such as melanoma, head and neck, liver or kidney cancer. Both conserved end residues are part of each CDR3. Fields, in order: CDR3 DNA, CDR3 protein, D gene, V gene, clone size, J gene. A D gene is named only where the DNA matches it firmly. Expanded clones are given a class, and other clones once, few, many or no size at all.

CDR3nt: TGTGCCAGCAGCTCCCTTGGGGGAGGGTTCAGAACAGATACGCAGTATTTT
CDR3aa: CASSSLGGGFRTDTQYF
d_gene: TRBD2
v_gene: TRBV7-2
abundance: -
j_gene: TRBJ2-3

CDR3nt: TGTGCCAGTAGTATAGCCGGGGGCCACTACAATGAGCAGTTCTTC
CDR3aa: CASSIAGGHYNEQFF
d_gene: -
v_gene: TRBV19
abundance: -
j_gene: TRBJ2-1

CDR3nt: TGTGCCAGCAGTGCGGCCGGGACAGGGGGCTACGAGCAGTACTTC
CDR3aa: CASSAAGTGGYEQYF
d_gene: TRBD1
v_gene: TRBV6-4
abundance: once
j_gene: TRBJ2-7

CDR3nt: TGTGCCAGCAGCTTAACAGCGACTAGCGGACCAGATACGCAGTATTTT
CDR3aa: CASSLTATSGPDTQYF
d_gene: TRBD2
v_gene: TRBV7-3
abundance: -
j_gene: TRBJ2-3

CDR3nt: TGTGCCAGCAGTGAAGGGGGGTACGAGCAGTACTTC
CDR3aa: CASSEGGYEQYF
d_gene: -
v_gene: TRBV2
abundance: -
j_gene: TRBJ2-7

CDR3nt: TGTGCCAGCAGAGCAAGCGGGGCCAAGCAGTTCTTC
CDR3aa: CASRASGAKQFF
d_gene: TRBD2
v_gene: TRBV13
abundance: -
j_gene: TRBJ2-1

CDR3nt: TGCGCCAGCAGCCGAAGATCTGGGGGAGTCAACACCGGGGAGCTGTTTTTT
CDR3aa: CASSRRSGGVNTGELFF
d_gene: -
v_gene: TRBV4-1
abundance: -
j_gene: TRBJ2-2

CDR3nt: TGTGCCAGCAGTGAAGTTGGGGGATGGGATGAAAAACTGTTTTTT
CDR3aa: CASSEVGGWDEKLFF
d_gene: -
v_gene: TRBV6-1
abundance: -
j_gene: TRBJ1-4

CDR3nt: TGTGCCAGCTCCTTTAGCGGGGAGGATACGCAGTATTTT
CDR3aa: CASSFSGEDTQYF
d_gene: TRBD2
v_gene: TRBV11-1
abundance: -
j_gene: TRBJ2-3

CDR3nt: TGTGCCAGCAGTCTAACCGGGGAGCTGTTTTTT
CDR3aa: CASSLTGELFF
d_gene: -
v_gene: TRBV6-1
abundance: -
j_gene: TRBJ2-2

CDR3nt: TGTGCCACCAAGCAGGGGGGGGATGGCTACACCTTC
CDR3aa: CATKQGGDGYTF
d_gene: TRBD1
v_gene: TRBV7-8
abundance: -
j_gene: TRBJ1-2

CDR3nt: TGTGCCAGCAGCCCCTGGGGGGAAAGCTCCTACGAGCAGTACTTC
CDR3aa: CASSPWGESSYEQYF
d_gene: -
v_gene: TRBV7-8
abundance: -
j_gene: TRBJ2-7

CDR3nt: TGTGCCAGCAGTGGTCAGACAGTCCCGCAAGAGACCCAGTACTTC
CDR3aa: CASSGQTVPQETQYF
d_gene: -
v_gene: TRBV28
abundance: once
j_gene: TRBJ2-5

CDR3nt: TGTGCCAGCAGCTCCTTGAAGGGGGCGAACACTGAAGCTTTCTTT
CDR3aa: CASSSLKGANTEAFF
d_gene: TRBD1
v_gene: TRBV7-9
abundance: -
j_gene: TRBJ1-1

CDR3nt: TGTGCCAGCAGTGGGAAAGGCAGGGACACCGGGGAGCTGTTTTTT
CDR3aa: CASSGKGRDTGELFF
d_gene: -
v_gene: TRBV5-8
abundance: -
j_gene: TRBJ2-2

CDR3nt: TGTGCCAGCAGCTTAGCCTGGAACACTGAAGCTTTCTTT
CDR3aa: CASSLAWNTEAFF
d_gene: -
v_gene: TRBV7-9
abundance: -
j_gene: TRBJ1-1

CDR3nt: TGTGCCAGCAGTACCCGAACGACAGGGGGAATTGGGAAACTGTTTTTT
CDR3aa: CASSTRTTGGIGKLFF
d_gene: TRBD1
v_gene: TRBV28
abundance: -
j_gene: TRBJ1-4

CDR3nt: TGTGCCAGCAGTTTAGGACCTGGGTTACAAAACATTCAGTACTTC
CDR3aa: CASSLGPGLQNIQYF
d_gene: -
v_gene: TRBV27
abundance: -
j_gene: TRBJ2-4

CDR3nt: TGTGCCAGCATAGCGGGGGCCTCCTACGAGCAGTACTTC
CDR3aa: CASIAGASYEQYF
d_gene: TRBD2
v_gene: TRBV2
abundance: -
j_gene: TRBJ2-7

CDR3nt: TGTGCCAGCAGTCCCTTGGGCCACAATGAGCAGTTCTTC
CDR3aa: CASSPLGHNEQFF
d_gene: -
v_gene: TRBV7-8
abundance: -
j_gene: TRBJ2-1

CDR3nt: TGTGCCAGCAGCTTAACGGGACAGGTCATTTCCTACGAGCAGTACTTC
CDR3aa: CASSLTGQVISYEQYF
d_gene: TRBD1
v_gene: TRBV7-9
abundance: -
j_gene: TRBJ2-7

CDR3nt: TGTGCCAGCAGCCCCGGGACAGGGGGCCGGGAGACCCAGTACTTC
CDR3aa: CASSPGTGGRETQYF
d_gene: TRBD1
v_gene: TRBV5-6
abundance: once
j_gene: TRBJ2-5

CDR3nt: TGTGCCAGCAGTTCCTACGACAGGTATTCACCCCTCCACTTT
CDR3aa: CASSSYDRYSPLHF
d_gene: -
v_gene: TRBV2
abundance: -
j_gene: TRBJ1-6

CDR3nt: TGCGCCAGCAGCCCCGGACAGGGAGAGTACAATGAGCAGTTCTTC
CDR3aa: CASSPGQGEYNEQFF
d_gene: TRBD1
v_gene: TRBV4-1
abundance: -
j_gene: TRBJ2-1

CDR3nt: TGTGCCAGCTCACCATCCCAGGGGGGGGCTGAAGCTTTCTTT
CDR3aa: CASSPSQGGAEAFF
d_gene: TRBD1
v_gene: TRBV18
abundance: -
j_gene: TRBJ1-1

CDR3nt: TGCGCCAGCAGCTTGGTTCTCGCCGGGACAGCGGATGGCTACACCTTC
CDR3aa: CASSLVLAGTADGYTF
d_gene: TRBD1
v_gene: TRBV5-1
abundance: -
j_gene: TRBJ1-2

CDR3nt: TGTGCCAGCTCACCACGGACAGGGGCGTACGAGCAGTACTTC
CDR3aa: CASSPRTGAYEQYF
d_gene: TRBD1
v_gene: TRBV18
abundance: -
j_gene: TRBJ2-7